The 32 T cell receptor beta chains below come from one sample, sequenced in a study of cytomegalovirus exposure and HLA in healthy donors. The PCR contained 60 Vbeta and 13 Jbeta primers. Libraries were prepared by immunoSEQ multiplex PCR; TCRdb keeps only in-frame clonotypes and omits some of them. This table holds 140,000 or so clones, around 80% found once. The sequenced sample was PBMCs. Every receptor here comes from a female donor in good health and CMV-seronegative.

This chain links TRBV6-5 with TRBJ1-2; tentatively, D is TRBD1 (5 bases). V was clipped by 7 bases and J by 5 bases, with 20 bases between them. The CDR3 runs 15 residues. CDR1 is MNHEY, CDR2 SVGAGI, per germline. CDR3 residues: CASKATVDGLYGYTF. The CDR3 DNA follows: TGTGCCAGCAAAGCGACAGTGGATGGGTTGTATGGCTACACCTTC.

The rearrangement joins TRBV28 to TRBJ1-2; D is perhaps TRBD1 (5 bases). The CDR3 totals 13 residues. CDR1 is MDHEN and CDR2 is SYDVKM in the germline V gene. The CDR3 DNA reads as TGTTTATGTGAGAAGAGTACAGGTCATGGCTACACCTTC. Protein sequence: CLCEKSTGHGYTF.

This chain joins TRBV7-9 and TRBJ2-7, with TRBD1 identical over 8 bases. The CDR3 runs 15 residues. With 4 bases clipped from V and 2 bases from J, the junction kept 7 bases outside the gene matches. Germline loops: CDR1 SEHNR, CDR2 FQNEAQ (reference sequence). This CDR3 is CASSSGQGKPYEQYF. The CDR3 DNA is TGTGCCAGCAGCTCAGGACAGGGCAAACCCTACGAGCAGTACTTC.

This clone was seen only once. This rearrangement joins TRBV28 to TRBJ1-5; TRBD1 agrees at 11 bases. The ends lost 5 bases at V and 6 bases at J; junction bases unmatched: 9. Germline V gene lookup returns CDR1 MDHEN and CDR2 SYDVKM. The CDR3 length is 16 residues. The CDR3 loop is CASSPPGQGALQPQHF. In nucleotides, the CDR3 is TGTGCCAGCAGTCCACCCGGACAGGGGGCGCTTCAGCCCCAGCATTTT.

This clone was seen a few times. Other nucleotide sequences in the sample specify the same CDR3. V usage is TRBV27 and J usage is TRBJ1-1; D possibly corresponds to TRBD1 (6 bases). Deletions cut 5 bases from V and 4 bases from J, with 11 bases between. The CDR3 is 13 amino acids. Germline V gene sequence: CDR1 MNHEY, CDR2 SMNVEV (reference sequence). Here the CDR3 reads CASSLLGATEAFF. Written as DNA, the CDR3 is TGTGCCAGCAGTCTCCTGGGGGCCACTGAAGCTTTCTTT.

The chain recombines TRBV19 with TRBJ1-3; D unclear. Germline assignment: CDR1 LNHDA and CDR2 SQIVND (reference sequence). This CDR3 is 16 amino acids long. Trimming left V 5 bases short and J 0 bases short, with 14 bases between. The CDR3 sequence: CASSGFRGSSGNTIYF. CDR3 in DNA: TGTGCCAGTAGTGGCTTCCGAGGGTCCTCTGGAAACACCATATATTTT.

Remarks on this clone: At one of its ends the junction is not consistent with the germline gene, which may arise from a read error. The chain combines TRBV5-6 with TRBJ1-2; D gene ambiguous. CDR3 length: 16 residues. Germline V gene data show CDR1 as SGHDT and CDR2 as YYEEEE. The CDR3 bases are TGTGCCAGCAGCTACGGTGTTGCGGGGTCTAACTATGGCTACCCCTTC. Residues: CASSYGVAGSNYGYPF. The variable domain in full, completed from reference TRBV5-6 and TRBJ1-2, reads DAGVTQSPTHLIKTRGQQVTLRCSPKSGHDTVSWYQQALGQGPQFIFQYYEEEERQRGNFPDRFSGHQFPNYSSELNVNALLLGDSALYLCASSYGVAGSNYGYPFGSGTRLTVV.

J is TRBJ2-3 and V is TRBV7-3; TRBD2 matches 10 bases. Per the germline V gene, CDR1 is SGHTA and CDR2 is FQGTGA. The V segment lost 2 bases and the J segment 5 bases; nucleotides outside the gene matches: 13. This CDR3 comprises 18 residues. CDR3 amino acids: CASSLSSFSGGMRDTQYF. DNA of the CDR3: TGTGCCAGCAGCTTATCTTCCTTTAGCGGGGGGATGAGAGATACGCAGTATTTT.

The rearrangement joins TRBV7-2 to TRBJ1-2; no clear D gene. This CDR3 comprises 12 residues. Trimming left V 1 base short and J 12 bases short, with 12 bases between. The germline CDR1 and CDR2 sequences are SGHTA and FQGNSA. The CDR3 reads CASSLVGRTDTF. The CDR3, as DNA: TGTGCCAGCAGCTTAGTTGGCAGAACCGACACCTTC.

This clone was counted only a few times. This rearrangement joins TRBV7-9 to TRBJ2-1, with unresolved D. From germline, CDR1 is SEHNR and CDR2 FQNEAQ (reference sequence). V lost 6 bases to trimming and J lost 8 bases, with 14 bases between them. The CDR3 spans 13 residues. CDR3 loop: CASSFSTRDEQFF. CDR3 nucleotides: TGTGCCAGCAGTTTTTCGACTCGGGATGAGCAGTTCTTC. Looking up the rest from reference TRBV7-9 and TRBJ2-1 gives the full variable domain: DTGVSQNPRHKITKRGQNVTFRCDPISEHNRLYWYRQTLGQGPEFLTYFQNEAQLEKSRLLSDRFSAERPKGSFSTLEIQRTEQGDSAMYLCASSFSTRDEQFFGPGTRLTVL.

In this sample, this clone turned up a few times. The chain recombines TRBV20-1 with TRBJ1-1; TRBD1 might be the D (6 bases). The V end lost 6 bases, the J end lost 4 bases, and 9 bases lay between the germline ends. Germline CDR1 is DFQATT and CDR2 is SNEGSKA (reference sequence). The CDR3 is 11 residues long. The CDR3 loop reads CSAHRATEAFF. The CDR3 coding sequence is TGCAGTGCGCACAGGGCCACTGAAGCTTTCTTT.

As to this clone: One end of the junction varies from germline; a read error may be responsible. The CDR3 DNA is TGTGCCAGCAGCATCGGGACAGGGGCTAACTATGGCTCCACCTTC. This gives the protein CASSIGTGANYGSTF. The chain employs TRBV5-4 and TRBJ1-2, with 10 bases matching TRBD1. The germline CDR1 and CDR2 sequences are SGHNT and YYREEE (reference sequence). This CDR3 contains 15 residues.

This clone was seen a handful of times. V usage is TRBV11-2 and J usage is TRBJ2-2; TRBD2 aligns across 9 bases. The CDR3 is 15 residues long. CDR1 SGHAT and CDR2 FQNNGV come from the germline V gene. The ends lost 6 bases at V and 6 bases at J; junction bases unmatched: 8. The CDR3 reads CASSRAGGNAGELFF. The CDR3, as DNA: TGTGCCAGCAGTAGAGCGGGAGGCAATGCCGGGGAGCTGTTTTTT.

The genes are TRBV4-2 and TRBJ2-1; TRBD2 matches at 9 bases. The length of the CDR3 is 17 residues. CDR1 and CDR2 from the germline V gene are LGHNA and YNFKEQ. Trimming at V came to 0 bases and at J to 5 bases, leaving 8 bases not matched to a gene. CDR3 coding DNA: TGTGCCAGCAGCCAAGATCCTAGCGGGACCTACAACAATGAGCAGTTCTTC. Residues: CASSQDPSGTYNNEQFF.

The J gene is TRBJ2-7, the V gene TRBV28, with TRBD1 as a possible D gene (6 bases). The CDR3 length is 18 residues. Trimming took 5 bases from V and 4 from J, leaving 27 bases between them. Per germline, CDR1 MDHEN and CDR2 SYDVKM. The CDR3 region has the DNA TGTGCCAGCAGTCCACGGGATGGGCGAACAGGGAGTAGGTACGAGCAGTACTTC. It yields the protein CASSPRDGRTGSRYEQYF.

The V gene is TRBV7-9, the J gene TRBJ1-3; a possible D gene is TRBD1 (5 bases). This CDR3 is built from 16 residues. Trimming pared 0 bases from V and 4 bases from J, leaving 13 bases between. Germline CDR1 SEHNR, CDR2 FQNEAQ (reference sequence). The CDR3 spells CASSLAGGTEGNTIYF. CDR3 in DNA: TGTGCCAGCAGCTTAGCGGGGGGTACAGAAGGAAACACCATATATTTT.

The chain links TRBV6-1 to TRBJ2-3; TRBD2 agrees at 8 bases. The CDR3 length is 14 residues. Per the germline V gene, CDR1 is MNHNS and CDR2 is SASEGT. V lost 5 bases to trimming and J lost 7 bases; unmatched junction nucleotides: 8. The CDR3 is CASSSSGPSHTQYF. The CDR3 DNA follows: TGTGCCAGCAGTTCTAGCGGGCCGTCCCATACGCAGTATTTT.

The gene calls are TRBV11-2 and TRBJ1-4; TRBD1 matches 7 bases. The V and J ends lost 5 bases and 7 bases, in that order; junction bases with no gene match: 7. CDR3 length equals 14 residues. CDR1 is SGHAT and CDR2 is FQNNGV in the germline V gene. The CDR3 DNA reads TGTGCCAGCAGCACGGACAGGTTTGGTGAAAAACTGTTTTTT. Translated, it gives CASSTDRFGEKLFF.

This clone was detected ten times or more. The chain links TRBV5-8 to TRBJ2-7; 9 bases are shared with TRBD1. Germline V gene sequence: CDR1 SGHTS, CDR2 YDEGEE. J was trimmed by 4 bases and V by 0 bases; bases with no gene match: 2. The CDR3 extends over 14 amino acids. This CDR3 is CASSLGTGEYEQYF. The DNA of the CDR3 is TGTGCCAGCAGCTTGGGGACAGGGGAGTACGAGCAGTACTTC.

The chain recombines TRBV29-1 with TRBJ1-5; D might be TRBD1 (5 bases). The CDR3 has 13 amino acids. The V end was cut by 4 bases, the J end by 6 bases, with 13 bases between. CDR1 is SQVTM, CDR2 ANQGSEA, per germline. The DNA of the CDR3 is TGCAGCGTTGGGGAGGGGTCGGCTCAGCCCCAGCATTTT. The encoded protein is CSVGEGSAQPQHF.

This chain links TRBV5-1 with TRBJ2-1; 7 bases fit TRBD2. This CDR3 has 16 residues. V gave up 3 bases and J gave up 5 bases; unmatched junction bases: 11. Germline CDR1 is SGHRS and CDR2 is YFSETQ. The CDR3 DNA reads TGCGCCAGCAGCTCCTCACTAGCGTTAGCCAACAATGAGCAGTTCTTC. This gives the protein CASSSSLALANNEQFF.

Only one count was recorded for this clone. One junction end does not reproduce the germline sequence, and a read error may be involved. This chain links TRBV16 with TRBJ2-4, with 10 positions matching TRBD1. The germline gives CDR1 KGHSY, CDR2 FQNENV. The CDR3 consists of 12 residues. CDR3 nucleotides: TGTGCCAGCAGCCAATCGGCGACAGGGGGCCGCTTC. Its translation is CASSQSATGGRF.

V and J are TRBV28 and TRBJ1-3, with D hard to call. The CDR3 sequence is 12 residues long. V was cut by 5 bases and J by 3 bases, with 5 bases left in between. The germline V gene has CDR1 MDHEN and CDR2 SYDVKM. Here the CDR3 DNA reads TGTGCCAGCAGTATCTTTGGAAACACCATATATTTT. It is translated as CASSIFGNTIYF.

With regard to this clone: The junction shows a germline mismatch at one end, possibly a read error. The CDR3 protein is CSSSLGAYEQYF. The DNA of the CDR3 is TGTTCCAGCAGCCTTGGAGCCTACGAGCAGTACTTC. V gene TRBV7-9 combines with J gene TRBJ2-7; no clear D gene. Germline assignment: CDR1 SEHNR and CDR2 FQNEAQ (reference sequence). The CDR3 is 12 residues long.

The chain uses TRBV5-1 and TRBJ1-6; 8 bases match TRBD1. This CDR3 contains 17 residues. The junction had 13 bases not matched to a gene; V was cut back by 4 bases and J by 7 bases. CDR1 and CDR2 from the germline V gene are SGHRS and YFSETQ. CDR3 bases: TGCGCCAGCAGCCTAATCTCCGCAGGGGGCATGAATTCACCCCTCCACTTT. This translates into CASSLISAGGMNSPLHF. Combining the CDR3 with reference TRBV5-1 and TRBJ1-6 gives the whole variable domain KAGVTQTPRYLIKTRGQQVTLSCSPISGHRSVSWYQQTPGQGLQFLFEYFSETQRNKGNFPGRFSGRQFSNSRSEMNVSTLELGDSALYLCASSLISAGGMNSPLHFGNGTRLTVT.

DNA for the CDR3: TGTGCCAGCAGCTACCTAGCGGGGAACACCGGGGAGCTGTTTTTT. This gives the protein CASSYLAGNTGELFF. The V and J genes are TRBV11-2 and TRBJ2-2; TRBD2 agrees at 8 bases. The germline V gene has CDR1 SGHAT and CDR2 FQNNGV. This CDR3 is built from 15 residues. With V trimmed by 4 bases and J by 1 base, 2 bases remained unmatched.

The chain links TRBV7-9 to TRBJ2-1, with TRBD2 identical over 11 bases. The CDR3 contains 16 residues. V shed 7 bases, J shed 1 base, and the junction held 6 bases outside the gene matches. The germline gives CDR1 SEHNR, CDR2 FQNEAQ (reference sequence). For the CDR3, the DNA is TGTGCCAGCAATAAAGGGACTAGCGGATCCTACAATGAGCAGTTCTTC. This encodes CASNKGTSGSYNEQFF.

The V and J genes are TRBV5-1 and TRBJ2-2, with a weak D call TRBD2 (5 bases). Trimming pared 4 bases from V and 4 bases from J, leaving 17 bases between. The CDR3 consists of 16 residues. Germline V gene data show CDR1 as SGHRS and CDR2 as YFSETQ. For the CDR3, the DNA is TGCGCCAGCAGCCCGACGGAGGCCCGGGGCACCGGGGAGCTGTTTTTT. This translates into CASSPTEARGTGELFF.

This chain links TRBV28 with TRBJ2-3; TRBD2 matches 10 bases. The CDR3 is made up of 17 amino acids. With 2 bases clipped from V and 4 bases from J, the junction kept 9 bases outside the gene matches. CDR1 is MDHEN, CDR2 SYDVKM, per germline. As DNA, the CDR3 is TGTGCCAGCAGTTTACTGGCTAGCGGGAGAAGTGCAGATACGCAGTATTTT. Translated: CASSLLASGRSADTQYF.

This clone was found many times. This sequence joins TRBV16 and TRBJ1-1; no reliable D call. This CDR3 has 14 amino acids. The germline CDR1 and CDR2 sequences are KGHSY and FQNENV. Trimming shortened V by 2 bases and J by 0 bases, and 7 bases separated the two germline ends. CDR3 loop: CASSQVTMNTEAFF. CDR3 bases: TGTGCCAGCAGCCAAGTTACTATGAACACTGAAGCTTTCTTT.

The chain carries TRBV27 and TRBJ2-5; TRBD1 matches 7 bases. V shed 9 bases and J 2 bases; nucleotides not matched to a gene: 18. CDR3 size: 17 residues. The germline gives CDR1 MNHEY, CDR2 SMNVEV (reference sequence). The CDR3 nucleotides read TGTGCCAGTCTACCGGGCCCGTCCCGGGACAGACAAGAGACCCAGTACTTC. Protein: CASLPGPSRDRQETQYF.

The chain recombines TRBV18 with TRBJ2-7; D is possibly TRBD1 (6 bases). Trimming shortened V by 4 bases and J by 1 base, and 11 bases separated the two germline ends. Germline V lookup: CDR1 KGHSH, CDR2 LQKENI. CDR3 length: 14 amino acids. The DNA for the CDR3 is TGTGCCAGCTCACGGATCCAGGGGTCCTACGAGCAGTACTTC. It is translated as CASSRIQGSYEQYF.